This TCR beta chain was obtained from a study of cytomegalovirus exposure and HLA in healthy donors. Concerning this clone: Its antigen remains unidentified.

Overall study results and limits: Accurate predictions that matched the HLA-A and HLA-B alleles of most subjects were reportedly made from TCR beta sequences. In vitro checks showed that a few CMV-associated chains really do target CMV antigens.

The PCR ran on 60 Vbeta and 13 Jbeta primers. Produced via immunoSEQ multiplex PCR; TCRdb's table is partial and in-frame only. The top ten hold over 4% of the sample, which has under 130,000 clones, 60% to 85% seen once. CDR1 and CDR2 from the germline V gene are MNHEY and SVGAGI. The length of the CDR3 is 15 residues. Trimming at V came to 6 bases and at J to 0 bases, leaving 7 bases not matched to a gene. This rearrangement joins TRBV6-5 to TRBJ1-1; 7 bases line up with TRBD1. Sequenced input: PBMCs. This clonotype was obtained from a man aged 45 to 65 in good health and CMV-seropositive. The CDR3 loop reads CASSLDRSVNTEAFF. CDR3 coding DNA: TGTGCCAGCAGCCTGGACAGGTCGGTGAACACTGAAGCTTTCTTT.